This TCR beta chain was captured in a study of T cell responses to AZD1222 COVID-19 vaccine (dated by TCRdb to the early 2020s). About the study as a whole: TCR sequencing was performed for more than 230 trial participants, of whom 200 to 210 were given two doses of AZD1222 and approximately 25 were given two doses of MenACWY control vaccine. Trial participants were enrolled into age subgroups of 18-55, 56-69 and 70-plus years, which contained about 150, 27 and 61 TCR-sequenced participants, respectively. Results the study describes overall, beyond this receptor: Conclusions about previously exposed vaccinees are limited because only five or six AZD1222 recipients were SARS-CoV-2 seropositive at baseline. The vaccine-associated CD4 TCRs covered the entire spike protein, and the dominant responses fell in regions 160-218 and 743-854. No day 14 peak-response samples were available, so repertoires were characterized only after the peak T cell response. Participants were mostly white British and included more females than males, and it was suggested by the authors that clonal diversity may have been underestimated. Spike-specific TCR breadth and depth rose significantly after two AZD1222 doses compared with day 0 and with MenACWY recipients. Nearly half of unique spike-specific TCRs reportedly recognized epitopes outside regions mutated in the B.1.351 and B.1.1.7 variants. In the small 56-69-year group, the increase in depth fell short of significance, most likely because of low power.

Concerning this clone itself: Its antigen is still unknown. Base quality data are lacking; no much larger clone is found one base away.

The CDR3 holds 17 amino acids from the cysteine to the phenylalanine. Only the CDR3 DNA is retained, 51 bases long and in frame from the first base. From a lookup of the germline V gene (reference sequence), CDR1 and CDR2 are LGHDT and YNNKEL. V and J are truncated by 6 bases and 0 bases respectively, leaving an intervening sequence of 17 bases. The CDR3 regions of human TCRbeta chains were subjected to immunosequencing. On the study's bioinformatics: TCRs in the repertoires were matched against a reference library of SARS-CoV-2-specific TCRs that had been generated with the MIRA antigen-specificity platform. Breadth was defined as the fraction of unique TCRs that were SARS-CoV-2-associated, and depth was defined as the fraction of total T cells that were SARS-CoV-2-associated. Each spike-specific TCR was assigned to its reactive spike region and to a CD4 or CD8 class using the MIRA data. Log10-transformed breadth and depth values were compared by one-way ANOVA with Sidak's multiple comparisons tests. Sourced from immuneACCESS, this table was stored by TCRdb with only in-frame sequences that have V and J called. A share of the clones is absent; for the studies checked, an unresolved V gene accounts for under half, and the remainder has no known explanation. The DNA gave D and trimming, while V, J and clone size come from that table. For this sample the table gives roughly 150,000 clones, of which 85% to 95% were detected only once. The ten largest clones add up to approximately 1.5% of the sample.

The intended sense of this specimen's time point label: about 28 days (+/-7) after the second vaccine dose. Because spike-specific TCR depth and breadth did not differ between the two schedules, AZD1222 recipients who got a second dose at roughly 4 weeks were pooled with those who got a second dose at roughly 12 weeks. Vaccinee samples were obtained from the UK trials COV001 and COV002, which included a single-blind randomized controlled phase 2/3 trial of AZD1222 (ChAdOx1 nCoV-19) in healthy adults. Trial participant PBMC samples were collected at day 0 and day 28 after the second dose for TCRbeta chain sequencing.

The sequence is built from TRBV3-1 (or the pseudogene TRBV3-2) and TRBJ2-2; 5 matching bases give a weak D call of TRBD1. This sequence was found in an adult who received the AZD1222 COVID-19 vaccine. Sample: peripheral blood, taken 28 days after the second AZD1222 dose. DNA sequence: TGTGCCAGCAGGGTTTGGGCGGACATACCGAACACCGGGGAGCTGTTTTTT. This encodes CASRVWADIPNTGELFF.